This entry features one T cell receptor beta chain sequence. Its cognate antigen is unknown. Amplification used 60 Vbeta primers and 13 Jbeta primers. Per the authors' pipeline: Later reanalysis found roughly 80 million unique TCR beta chains, around 9.9 million of them shared. Method: immunoSEQ multiplex PCR; TCRdb's copy keeps in-frame clones and lacks some. V, J and clone size are taken as reported in that table, and D and trimming were inferred from the DNA itself. Of approximately 140,000 clones listed, 73% are singletons. The CDR3 is 14 amino acids. The germline gives CDR1 SGHTA, CDR2 FQGTGA. V lost 5 bases, J lost 5 bases, and 15 bases lay in between. The data are from a study of cytomegalovirus exposure and HLA in healthy donors. Whole-study results and caveats: TRBV6-2, TRBV6-3 and other indistinguishable V segments were excluded. It was reportedly the case that the classifier diagnosed cytomegalovirus status with high specificity and sensitivity.

Unrecorded immune exposure was likely among donors, who were nominally healthy when sampled. The clonotype originates from a human donor in good health. Source material: PBMCs. The rearrangement links TRBV7-3 to TRBJ2-5, with a weak D call TRBD1 (6 bases). The CDR3 loop is CASSATGMGETQYF. CDR3 DNA: TGTGCCAGCAGCGCCACAGGGATGGGGGAGACCCAGTACTTC.